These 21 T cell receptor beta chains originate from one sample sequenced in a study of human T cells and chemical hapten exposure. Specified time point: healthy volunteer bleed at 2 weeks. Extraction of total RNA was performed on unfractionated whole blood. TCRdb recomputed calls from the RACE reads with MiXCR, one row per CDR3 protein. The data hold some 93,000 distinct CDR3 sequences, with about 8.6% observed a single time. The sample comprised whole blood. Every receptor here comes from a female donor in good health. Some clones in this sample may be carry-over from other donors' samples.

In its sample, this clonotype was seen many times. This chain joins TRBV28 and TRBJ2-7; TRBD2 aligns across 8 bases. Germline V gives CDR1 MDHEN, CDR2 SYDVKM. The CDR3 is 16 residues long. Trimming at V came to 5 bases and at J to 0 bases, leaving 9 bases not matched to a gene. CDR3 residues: CASSREGRALSYEQYF. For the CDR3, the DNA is TGTGCCAGCAGTCGGGAGGGCCGGGCGCTCTCCTACGAGCAGTACTTC.

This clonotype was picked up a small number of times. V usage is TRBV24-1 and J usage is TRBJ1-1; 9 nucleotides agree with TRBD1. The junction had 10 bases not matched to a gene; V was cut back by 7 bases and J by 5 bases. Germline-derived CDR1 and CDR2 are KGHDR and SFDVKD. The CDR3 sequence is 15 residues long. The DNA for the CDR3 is TGTGCCACCAGGAAGACCGGGACAGGGAATACTGAAGCTTTCTTT. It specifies CATRKTGTGNTEAFF.

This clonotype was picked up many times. The CDR3, as DNA: TGCAGCGCCGGACCCTCCTCTGGGGCCAACGTCCTGACTTTC. This encodes CSAGPSSGANVLTF. The chain recombines TRBV29-1 with TRBJ2-6; no clear D gene. The CDR3 is 14 residues long. Germline V gene data show CDR1 as SQVTM and CDR2 as ANQGSEA. The V end lost 7 bases, the J end lost 0 bases, and 10 bases lay between the germline ends.

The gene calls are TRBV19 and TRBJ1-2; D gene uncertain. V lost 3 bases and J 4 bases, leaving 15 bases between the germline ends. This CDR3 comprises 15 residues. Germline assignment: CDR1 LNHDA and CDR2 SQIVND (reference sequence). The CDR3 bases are TGTGCCAGTAGTATCGTATTCGACGGAACCTATGGCTACACCTTC. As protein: CASSIVFDGTYGYTF.

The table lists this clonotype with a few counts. CDR3 residues: CASSQDLQGAGEQYF. CDR3 sequence (DNA): TGCGCCAGCAGCCAAGATTTACAGGGGGCTGGGGAGCAGTACTTC. The chain combines TRBV4-1 with TRBJ2-7; 9 bases agree with TRBD1. CDR1 is MGHRA and CDR2 is YSYEKL in the germline V gene. The CDR3 extends over 15 amino acids. J gave up 7 bases and V 0 bases, and 7 bases lay outside the gene matches.

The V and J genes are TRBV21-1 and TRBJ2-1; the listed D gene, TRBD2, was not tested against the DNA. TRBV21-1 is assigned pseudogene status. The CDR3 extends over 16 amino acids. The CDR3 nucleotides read TGTGCCAGCAGCAAACCGGGACTAGCGGGAGACAATGAGCAGTTCTTC. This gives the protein CASSKPGLAGDNEQFF.

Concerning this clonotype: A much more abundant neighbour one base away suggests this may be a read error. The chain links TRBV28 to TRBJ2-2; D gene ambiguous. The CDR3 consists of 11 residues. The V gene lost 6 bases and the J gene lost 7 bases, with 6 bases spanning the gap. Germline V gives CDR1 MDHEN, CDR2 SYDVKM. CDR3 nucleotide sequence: TGTGCCAGCAGGGGTCTCGGGGAGCTGTTTTTT. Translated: CASRGLGELFF.

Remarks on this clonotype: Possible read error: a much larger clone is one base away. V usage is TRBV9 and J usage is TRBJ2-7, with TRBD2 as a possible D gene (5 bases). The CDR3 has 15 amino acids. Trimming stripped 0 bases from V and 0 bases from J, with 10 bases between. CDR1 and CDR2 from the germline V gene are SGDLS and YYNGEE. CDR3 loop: CASSVEGGSSYEQYF. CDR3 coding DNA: TGTGCCAGCAGCGTAGAAGGAGGCAGCTCCTACGAGCAGTACTTC.

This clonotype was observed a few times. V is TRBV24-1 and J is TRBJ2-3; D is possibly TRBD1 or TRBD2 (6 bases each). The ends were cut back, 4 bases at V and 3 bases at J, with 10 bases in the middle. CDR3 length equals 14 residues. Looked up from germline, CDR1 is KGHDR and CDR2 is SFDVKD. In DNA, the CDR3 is TGTGCCACCAGTGAGGGGGGCCCAACAGATACGCAGTATTTT. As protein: CATSEGGPTDTQYF.

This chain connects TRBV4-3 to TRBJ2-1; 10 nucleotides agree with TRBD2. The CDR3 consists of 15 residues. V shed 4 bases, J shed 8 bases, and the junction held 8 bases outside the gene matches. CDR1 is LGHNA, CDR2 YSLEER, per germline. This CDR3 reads CASSLGTSAWDEQFF. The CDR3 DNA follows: TGCGCCAGCAGCCTGGGGACTAGCGCGTGGGATGAGCAGTTCTTC.

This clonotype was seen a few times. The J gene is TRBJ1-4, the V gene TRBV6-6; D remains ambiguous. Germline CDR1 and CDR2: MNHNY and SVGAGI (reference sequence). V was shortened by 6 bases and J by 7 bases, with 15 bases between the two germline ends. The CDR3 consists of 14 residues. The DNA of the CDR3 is TGTGCCAGCAGCACGCCCCCCGGCGGTGAAAAACTGTTTTTT. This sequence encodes CASSTPPGGEKLFF.

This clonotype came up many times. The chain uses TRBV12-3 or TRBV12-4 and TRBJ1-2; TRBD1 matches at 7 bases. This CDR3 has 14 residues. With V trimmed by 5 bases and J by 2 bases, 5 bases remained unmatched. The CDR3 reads CASSPRDSNYGYTF. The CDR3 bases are TGTGCCAGCAGTCCCAGGGACAGCAACTATGGCTACACCTTC.

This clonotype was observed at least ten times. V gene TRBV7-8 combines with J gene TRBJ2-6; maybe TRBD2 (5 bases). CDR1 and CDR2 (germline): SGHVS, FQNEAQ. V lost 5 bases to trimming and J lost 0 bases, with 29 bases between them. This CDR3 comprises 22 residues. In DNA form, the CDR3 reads TGTGCCAGCAGCAGAGGAAAAGCTGGGGAGCAGGATTTACTCTCTGGGGCCAACGTCCTGACTTTC. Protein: CASSRGKAGEQDLLSGANVLTF.

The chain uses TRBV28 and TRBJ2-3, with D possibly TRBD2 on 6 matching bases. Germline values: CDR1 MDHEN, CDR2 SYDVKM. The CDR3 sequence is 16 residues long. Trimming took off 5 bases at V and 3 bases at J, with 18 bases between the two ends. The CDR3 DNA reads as TGTGCCAGCAGTGATATGCGACTAGAGTTGACAGATACGCAGTATTTT. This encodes CASSDMRLELTDTQYF.

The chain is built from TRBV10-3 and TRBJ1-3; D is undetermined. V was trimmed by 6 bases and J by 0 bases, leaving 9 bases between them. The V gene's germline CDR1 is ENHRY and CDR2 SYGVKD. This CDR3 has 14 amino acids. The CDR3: CAIRSGNSGNTIYF. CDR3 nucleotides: TGTGCCATCAGATCAGGCAACTCTGGAAACACCATATATTTT.

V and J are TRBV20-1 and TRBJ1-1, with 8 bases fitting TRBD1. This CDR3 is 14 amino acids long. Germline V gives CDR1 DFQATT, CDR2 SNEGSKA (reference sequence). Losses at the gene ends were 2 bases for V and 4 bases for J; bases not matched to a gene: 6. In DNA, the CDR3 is TGCAGTGCTAGATCGGGACAGGTCTTCACTGAAGCTTTCTTT. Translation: CSARSGQVFTEAFF.

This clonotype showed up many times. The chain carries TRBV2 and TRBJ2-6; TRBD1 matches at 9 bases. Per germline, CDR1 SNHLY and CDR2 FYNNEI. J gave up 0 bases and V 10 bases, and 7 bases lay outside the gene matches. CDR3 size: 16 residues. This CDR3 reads CATRDRVPSGANVLTF. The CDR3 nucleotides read TGTGCCACCCGGGACAGGGTGCCCTCTGGGGCCAACGTCCTGACTTTC.

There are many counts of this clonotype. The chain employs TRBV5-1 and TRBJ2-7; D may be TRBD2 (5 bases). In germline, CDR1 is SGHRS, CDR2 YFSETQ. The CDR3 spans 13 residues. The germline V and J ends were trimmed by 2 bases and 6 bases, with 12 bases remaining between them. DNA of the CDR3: TGCGCCAGCAGCTTTGCCGACGGGGTCGAGCAGTACTTC. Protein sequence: CASSFADGVEQYF.

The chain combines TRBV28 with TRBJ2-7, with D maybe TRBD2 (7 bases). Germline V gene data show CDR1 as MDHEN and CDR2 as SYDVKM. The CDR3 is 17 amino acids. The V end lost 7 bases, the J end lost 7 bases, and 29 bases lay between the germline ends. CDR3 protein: CASIRGGGGRNLLEQYF. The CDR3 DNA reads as TGTGCCAGCATCAGAGGGGGGGGGGGACGGAACCTGTTGGAGCAGTACTTC.

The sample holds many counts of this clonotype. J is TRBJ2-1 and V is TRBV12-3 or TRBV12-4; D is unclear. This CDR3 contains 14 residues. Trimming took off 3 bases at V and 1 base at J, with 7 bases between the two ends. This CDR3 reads CASSFKSSYNEQFF. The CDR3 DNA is TGTGCCAGCAGTTTTAAGAGTTCCTACAATGAGCAGTTCTTC.

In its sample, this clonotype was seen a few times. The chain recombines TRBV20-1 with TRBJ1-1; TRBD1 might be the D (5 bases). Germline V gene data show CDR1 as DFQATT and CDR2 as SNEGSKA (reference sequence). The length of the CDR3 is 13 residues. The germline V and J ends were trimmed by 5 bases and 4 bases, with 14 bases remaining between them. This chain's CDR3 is CSAPSWGGTEAFF. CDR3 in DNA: TGCAGTGCTCCCAGTTGGGGGGGCACTGAAGCTTTCTTT.